This record covers a single TCR beta chain. A few counts support this clonotype. No cognate antigen has been identified for it. One base away there is no much larger clone; base qualities are not given. The germline V gene yields SGHRS for CDR1 and YFSETQ for CDR2. The germline V end is reduced by 1 base and the J end by 1 base; junction bases left unmatched: 3. Its CDR3 holds 15 amino acids, cysteine through phenylalanine. Here the CDR3 DNA is all that survives: 45 bases in frame from base 1. Library construction relied on RT-PCR. This sample was sequenced with an Illumina HiSeq 2500. Starting from the raw public reads, TCRdb applied fastp trimming at Q25, assembled clones with MiXCR and retained in-frame beta chains. Under each unique CDR3 protein, matching rows form one entry showing the most common genes and DNA. Within this sample are a few hundred thousand distinct CDR3 sequences, with approximately 14% of them counted one time only. Around 10% of the sample comes from the top ten.

The sample is drawn from a study of response to subunit inactivated influenza vaccine (dated by TCRdb to the late 2010s). Looking at the study overall: Deep quantitative T cell receptor repertoire profiling was used in the study to track responses to a trivalent subunit inactivated influenza vaccine.

Overall study results and their limits: It was suggested by the authors that each seasonal influenza vaccination may recruit only a limited number of new T cells.

Sequences were derived from PBMCs from blood, sampled 11 to 12 days after vaccination. The chain joins TRBV5-1 to TRBJ2-3; a stretch of 7 junction bases matches TRBD1. This TCR was sampled from a man aged 45-65 years who received an inactivated influenza vaccine. Donor details come from another sample of the same person, matched by shared clones. The CDR3 reads CASSLTGVRTDTQYF. The bases read TGCGCCAGCAGCTTGACAGGGGTTCGCACAGATACGCAGTATTTT.